This T cell receptor (beta chain) was obtained from a study of cytomegalovirus exposure and HLA in healthy donors. Study in general: A later analysis reported the 120 or so validation repertoires used the same platform as the 550 to 700 first-cohort repertoires.

This CDR3 contains 14 residues. Germline CDR1 MGHRA, CDR2 YSYEKL. Trimming took off 2 bases at V and 5 bases at J, with 12 bases between the two ends. The study drew the donors from its roughly 110-subject validation cohort, separate from the approximately 690-subject first cohort. A note on this clone: The antigen remains undetermined.

Study results and caveats: Both high specificity and high sensitivity reportedly marked the classifier's diagnosis of cytomegalovirus status. Testing in vitro showed a few CMV-associated chains specific for CMV antigens.

Generated by immunoSEQ multiplex PCR, the TCRdb table keeps only in-frame clones and is missing some. The sample shows tens of thousands of clones, about 92% of them seen only once. The specimen was PBMCs. The chain recombines TRBV4-1 with TRBJ1-1, with D perhaps TRBD1 (6 bases). This sequence was found in a man aged 18 to 29 in good health and CMV-seronegative. The CDR3, as DNA: TGCGCCAGCAGCCAACAAACAGGGAAAACTGAAGCTTTCTTT. Amino acids: CASSQQTGKTEAFF.